This T cell receptor (beta chain) was sequenced in a study of memory CD4+ T cells and cytomegalovirus serostatus (dated by TCRdb to the late 2010s). About the investigation overall: The cohort comprised 33 healthy Belgian adults, 9 CMV seropositive and around 24 CMV seronegative. To replicate a published TCR-based CMV serostatus classifier, the researchers sequenced the CD4+ memory TCRbeta repertoires of a Belgian cohort whose cytomegalovirus serostatus was known. What the study reported, not specific to this receptor: Of about 180 previously reported CMV-associated TCRbeta sequences, around 70 appeared in the CD4+ memory repertoires, each in one to five individuals. A median bootstrapped AUC of approximately 0.95 with a 95% CI of 0.76-1.00 was achieved on the Belgian cohort by the original-framework classifier. Only CD4+CD45RO+ memory cells were sequenced, in contrast to the original study, in which naive and memory CD4+ and CD8+ populations were covered. For predicting CMV serostatus, the median bootstrapped AUC was about 0.96 using the original framework and around 0.9 using a US-trained random forest. The results were interpreted as suggesting that the CMV-associated TCR signature is largely present in the CD4+ memory repertoire.

The Quick-DNA Microprep Kit was used to extract genomic DNA from the sorted cells. TCRbeta DNA was amplified with the immunoSEQ hsTCRbeta kit following the manufacturer's protocol. An Illumina MiSeq instrument was used to sequence the TCRbeta libraries. As for the authors' bioinformatics: After out-of-frame sequences were removed, 2 million to 2.5 million distinct TCRbeta sequences remained, averaging around 61,000 per individual. Two values were used to score each individual: the count of over 150 previously reported CMV-associated TCRbeta sequences and the total count of productive distinct TCRbeta sequences. A beta-binomial model was reimplemented in Python, and random forests from scikit-learn, run with default parameters, were trained on data from the US cohort. Classifier performance on the Belgian cohort was summarized as median AUC with percentile confidence intervals calculated over 10,000 bootstrap iterations. This is the immuneACCESS table as TCRdb keeps it, with only in-frame sequences that have V and J called. A part of the clones is gone; compared with another copy, unresolved V genes explain less than half, and the rest is unexplained. V and J calls and clone size are given by that table; D and trimming were obtained from the DNA. The sample profile shows about 46,000 clones; over 70% of them were found once. The top ten clones comprise approximately 0.6% of the sample.

A FACSAria II was used to sort memory CD4+ T cells, defined as single viable CD3+CD4+CD8-CD45RO+ cells. CMV serostatus was determined with a Roche Elecsys assay detecting serum IgG against CMV pp150, pp28, p38 and p52. After thawing, total CD4+ T cells were enriched by positive selection with CD4 magnetic microbeads. The samples came from a different study that was designed specifically to examine the CD4+ T cell memory repertoire. Peripheral blood mononuclear cells were isolated and cryopreserved according to standard operating procedures, and serum was kept at -80 degrees C. Staining used CD3-PerCP (BW264/56), CD4-APC (RPA-T4), CD45RO-PE (UCHT1) and CD8-Pacific Orange (3B5) antibodies, with Sytox blue excluding non-viable cells. This clone has only one observation. Its antigen remains unidentified. Nothing much larger sits one base from this clone, and base qualities are not available. Including cysteine and phenylalanine, the CDR3 has 12 amino acids. Only the CDR3 portion is preserved as DNA: 36 bases, with reading frame beginning at the first base. The germline V gene sets CDR1 to SQVTM and CDR2 to ANQGSEA. A distance of 7 bases separates the germline ends of V and J, which lose 3 bases and 2 bases respectively.

The TCR sequence derives from an adult in good health and CMV-seronegative. The sequence links TRBV29-1 to TRBJ1-1; no D gene call is confident. The sequenced material came from memory CD4+ T cells from blood. The DNA is as follows: TGCAGCGTTGAGTCAGCTAACACTGAAGCTTTCTTT. Its protein reads: CSVESANTEAFF.